The present T cell receptor (beta chain) was sequenced within a study of cytomegalovirus exposure and HLA in healthy donors. Notes on the study in general: Rarity held for most TCR sequences, but there were some public TCRs that occurred in many donors.

The PCR ran on 60 Vbeta and 13 Jbeta primers. This table comes from immunoSEQ multiplex PCR, and its TCRdb copy is limited to in-frame clones, with some not included. This sample has roughly 260,000 clones, with approximately 85% found just once. This CDR3 is built from 16 residues. The V end was cut by 1 base, the J end by 6 bases, with 15 bases between. Germline CDR1 MNHEY, CDR2 SMNVEV (reference sequence). These donors, healthy bone marrow donors, were studied. The sample holds a few counts of this clone. The target antigen is unknown. The chain links TRBV27 to TRBJ2-2, with D perhaps TRBD1 (5 bases). The sequenced material came from PBMCs. The clonotype comes from a woman aged 35 to 49 in good health and CMV-seropositive. CDR3 sequence reads: CASSLFGSDSSGELFF. The CDR3 nucleotides read TGTGCCAGCAGTTTATTCGGCTCCGACAGCTCCGGGGAGCTGTTTTTT.